The rows below give T cell receptor beta chains drawn from one sample of a study of T-cell reconstitution after alpha-beta-depleted transplantation in children. From the PCR reads, TCRdb called clonotypes with MiXCR, one entry per CDR3 protein. The sample has around 580,000 distinct CDR3 sequences, under 25% seen once. Material: PBMCs, mostly from graft donor cells, obtained 360 days after TCRalphabeta/CD19-depleted stem cell transplant. The receptors derive from a boy younger than two who had a stem cell transplant for acute myeloid leukemia, so the T cells may come from the graft donor. Each CDR3 is given with its conserved first and last residue.

V gene | CDR3 protein
TRBV28 | CASSLWTDPGANVLTF
TRBV20-1 | CSASLANTGELFF
TRBV18 | CASSPLRLAGSSSTDTQYF
TRBV27 | CASSQRTGVNQPQHF
TRBV7-2 | CASSLLRDSGTGELFF
TRBV7-9 | CASSLSRWSYPNEQFF
TRBV20-1 | CSARGRYRGLSTDTQYF
TRBV7-7 | CASSSPRVGETQYF
TRBV7-2 | CASSSAGTSGGYEQFF
TRBV27 | CASSGLENEQFF
TRBV6-5 | CASSYSRRTGFSYEQYF
TRBV6-5 | CASSYLMGTGDSPLHF
TRBV12-3/TRBV12-4 | CASSSGGAKTDTQYF
TRBV5-1 | CASSLVFLQGRTYEQYF
TRBV12-3/TRBV12-4 | CASSLIQDPGGRETQYF
TRBV12-3/TRBV12-4 | CASSFQLAGGMTSTDTQYF
TRBV11-1 | CASSRGTTEAFF
TRBV7-2 | CASSAGGSTEAFF
TRBV27 | CASSLHRGQVSGANVLTF
TRBV4-3 | CASSQDLTSGANVLTF
TRBV12-3/TRBV12-4 | CATDLAGAGELFF
TRBV4-3 | CASSQDPGANEQFF
TRBV24-1 | CATSDPGRGDEKLFF
TRBV2 | CASSEGGSGGRRDTQYF
TRBV10-3 | CAIKGPGLYNEQFF
TRBV6-5 | CASSYSLATGNTGDSPLHF
TRBV6-5 | CASSSIRDFTTDYGYTF
TRBV6-4 | CASSERAGTDTQYF
TRBV11-2 | CASSSYFSLRGAPYEQYF
TRBV18 | CASSPLPLERIGADTQYF
TRBV20-1 | CSANIPGLAGNYNEQFF
TRBV9 | CASSGGDGLLDTQYF